A selection of T cell receptor beta chains follows, all from one sample in a study of blood T cells in healthy people across ages. TCRdb used MiXCR to reprocess the 5' RACE reads, holding one entry per CDR3 protein. The table includes some 1.1 million distinct CDR3 sequences, 35% to 40% detected once. Specimen: blood. These TCRs come from a man aged 18-30 years in good health. Each CDR3 is given with its conserved first and last residue. Part of the rows lack a size; the others show once, few, many or a class for expanded clones.

clone_size,v_call,cdr3_aa
-,TRBV21-1,CASSKVSVAARTDTQYF
-,TRBV18,CASSPGALGADVLTF
-,TRBV11-2,CASSLDGDRLVGNQPQHF
-,TRBV4-3,CGSSQDAAFSYNEQFF
-,TRBV12-3/TRBV12-4,CASSTSLDVTNTGELFF
-,TRBV3-1,CASSQDFGTDTQYF
few,TRBV6-2/TRBV6-3,CASSYSSSVADTQYF
-,TRBV20-1,CSARDLTGGPETQYF
few,TRBV5-1,CASSLLGREAFF
-,TRBV9,CASSVAGANHNEQYF
-,TRBV29-1,CSFRGDTTNTEAFF
-,TRBV11-2,CASSYPGQGSEQYF
-,TRBV18,CASSPRGTQETQYF
-,TRBV28,CATAQADRTITGELFF
many,TRBV3-1,CASSGGTANQPQHF
few,TRBV20-1,CSAGGAVYSNYGYTF
-,TRBV29-1,CSVEDREADTQYF
-,TRBV28,CASSFDPGPSGDTGELFF
-,TRBV12-5,CASTQGYNEQFF
-,TRBV11-3,CASSPGAGSVYNEQFF
-,TRBV6-5,CASSYSSGPQETQFF
-,TRBV20-1,CSATGQGLNEKLFF
few,TRBV5-1,CASSRDRENDEKLFF
few,TRBV30,CAWSAGRAYYTF
-,TRBV9,CASSVAAGPGDYGYTF
many,TRBV20-1,CSAYSGGTTDTQYF
-,TRBV6-5,CASSRRTGGRNTEAFF
few,TRBV6-5,CASSYLDSQISGELFF
-,TRBV11-1,CASSSIRDGEAFF
-,TRBV5-1,CASSLGGVHTDTQYF
-,TRBV4-3,CASSRDRGVSPLHF
few,TRBV25-1,CASSGGQGQDTQYF
few,TRBV5-1,CASSPTSIYEQYF
many,TRBV4-1,CASSQVGTGEQNSPLHF
-,TRBV27,CASSPRGLVGVNTEAFF
-,TRBV2,CASRNGGESTEAFF
-,TRBV2,CASSAGLAGTGELFF
-,TRBV4-1,CASSQEWTANQPQHF
-,TRBV4-2,CASSQGARVFFTEAFF
-,TRBV7-2,CASSRTNTGQETQYF
few,TRBV27,CASSLSIGSKVYEQYF
-,TRBV4-1,CASSQEYGTSGGVVTGELFF
-,TRBV12-3/TRBV12-4,CTSSLGDGPYEQYF
few,TRBV7-9,CASSRQGGQGSEAFF
many,TRBV4-3,CASSQVARADNQPQHF
-,TRBV3-1,CASSPDRGWRGDTQYF
-,TRBV19,CASSIGGPGNTEAFF
many,TRBV10-3,CADKRQGPNSYEQYF
-,TRBV6-6,CASSYEEGGQNSYEQYF
few,TRBV20-1,CSARPNRGRVNEQFF
many,TRBV7-9,CASSLMGLADYNEQYF
few,TRBV27,CASSLQGKNTEAFF
many,TRBV20-1,CSARADRGMLTF